This TCR beta chain appears in the sequencing data of a study of T cells after yellow fever vaccination (dated by TCRdb to about 2019). For the study in its entirety: Libraries from fractions with low cell numbers were prepared with the SMART-Seq v4 Ultra Low Input RNA kit. To track T-cell clones before and after primary and booster YFV17D yellow fever vaccination, bulk TCR alpha and beta repertoires were sequenced longitudinally. The cohort comprised two healthy male donors, one aged 18 to 30 and one aged 30 to 40 years. Blood samples were taken at several timepoints before and after primary and secondary immunization, and bulk PBMC replicates and cell subsets were isolated.

The listed sequencing device is Illumina NovaSeq 6000. TCR cDNA was synthesized by 5'RACE template switching, through which a universal primer site and unique molecular identifiers were introduced. Priming of cDNA synthesis was performed from both the TCR alpha and TCR beta constant segments. Library amplification used two PCR steps, and the second PCR step added sample barcodes and sequencing adapters. Libraries were sequenced on Illumina HiSeq 2500 (2x100 bp) or NovaSeq (2x150 bp). The authors' pipeline ran thus. Reads were demultiplexed and collapsed into UMI consensus sequences with MIGEC, and V(D)J alignment was performed with MiXCR. Using edgeR on replicate PBMC samples, clonotypes were called vaccine-responding if FDR was below 0.01 and the log2 fold change was above 5 up to day 15. Each bulk clonotype was labeled CD4 or CD8 based on which sequenced repertoire, CD4 or CD8, contained the clonotype at higher abundance. The public sequencing data were trimmed at Q25 with fastp and processed into clonotypes with MiXCR by TCRdb, which kept only in-frame beta chains. Entries are consolidated by CDR3 protein sequence, retaining the most common genes and DNA. The V and J calls were not made by the authors but by TCRdb's processing. The sample includes some 150,000 distinct CDR3 sequences, with around 10% observed a single time. In total, the top ten clones hold around 34% of the sample.

The sample holds a few counts of this clonotype. The antigen this receptor binds is unknown. Per-base qualities were not stored, and no clone one base away is much larger. The research as a whole found: A small fraction of clonotypes appeared in both the CD4 and CD8 compartments, likely as a result of convergent recombination. Computational filtering was required because FACS-sorted repertoires could contain abundant contaminating clonotypes from the bulk population. Because the study included only a couple of donors, the extent to which the findings can be generalized is limited. Most clones expanded after primary vaccination (around 96% of CD4 and 70% to 90% of CD8) were re-detected after the booster, suggesting that broad memory maintenance occurred. The secondary T-cell response was found to be weaker but faster than the primary response, with a peak reached on day 5 rather than on day 15.

Trimming removed 3 bases from V and 5 bases from J, leaving 8 bases between the germline ends. The CDR3 runs 13 residues from the cysteine to the phenylalanine. The kept DNA is CDR3 alone, 39 bases in frame from the first base. In the germline V gene, CDR1 corresponds to SGHVS and CDR2 to FQNEAQ. The sample's treatment or condition label, decoded: live attenuated yellow fever vaccine strain. PBMCs were isolated from peripheral blood using a standard Ficoll-Paque protocol. Dynabeads CD4 and CD8 positive selection kits were used to isolate the CD4 and CD8 T-cell fractions. TriZol was used to extract RNA from bulk PBMCs, from CD4 and CD8 fractions, and from dextramer-positive and dextramer-negative fractions.

The TCR sequence derives from a man aged 18 to 29 who received the YFV17D yellow fever vaccine. The source material was CD8+ T cells sorted from PBMCs, sampled 15 days after the yellow fever booster vaccination. This chain joins TRBV7-8 to TRBJ1-5; the D gene cannot be resolved reliably. The sequence in DNA is TGTGCCAGCAGCTTGTCCGACCATCAGCCCCAGCATTTT. Translated, this gives CASSLSDHQPQHF.